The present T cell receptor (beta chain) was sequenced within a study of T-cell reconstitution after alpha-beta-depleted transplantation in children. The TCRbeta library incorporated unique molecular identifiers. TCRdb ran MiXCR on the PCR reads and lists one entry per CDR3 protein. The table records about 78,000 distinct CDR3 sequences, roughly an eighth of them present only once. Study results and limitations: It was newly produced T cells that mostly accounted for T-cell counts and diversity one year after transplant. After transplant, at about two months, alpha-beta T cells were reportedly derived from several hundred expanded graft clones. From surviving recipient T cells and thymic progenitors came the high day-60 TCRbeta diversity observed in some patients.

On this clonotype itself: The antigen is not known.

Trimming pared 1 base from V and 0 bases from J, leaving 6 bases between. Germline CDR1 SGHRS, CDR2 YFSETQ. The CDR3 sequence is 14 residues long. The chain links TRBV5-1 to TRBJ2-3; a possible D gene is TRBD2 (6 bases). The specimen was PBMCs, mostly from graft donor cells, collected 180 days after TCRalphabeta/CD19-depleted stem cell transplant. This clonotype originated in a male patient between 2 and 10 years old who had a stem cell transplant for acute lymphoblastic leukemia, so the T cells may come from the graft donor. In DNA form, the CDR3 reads TGCGCCAGCAGCTTGCTAGCGAGCACAGATACGCAGTATTTT. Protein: CASSLLASTDTQYF.